One and the same sample provided the 14 T cell receptor beta chains below, sequenced in a study of spatial heterogeneity in lung cancer. TCRdb itself ran the 5' RACE reads through MiXCR, one entry per CDR3 protein. Counted here are over 13,000 distinct CDR3 sequences, about 3.9% occurring once; the ten biggest clones make up 9.8%. Regarding time point: sample taken at primary tumor resection. The sample in question was normal lung tissue next to the tumor, obtained at surgery. Source of these receptors: a male donor with early-stage non-small cell lung cancer.

Many counts were recorded for this clonotype. A library made for alpha chains picked up this beta chain off target, so its size means little. This sequence joins TRBV9 and TRBJ2-5; no clear D. The CDR3 is 12 amino acids. V lost 4 bases and J 0 bases, leaving 4 bases between the germline ends. CDR1 and CDR2 (germline): SGDLS, YYNGEE. The CDR3 loop reads CASSPNQETQYF. The CDR3 DNA reads TGTGCCAGCAGCCCTAACCAAGAGACCCAGTACTTC.

This clonotype was detected many times. This beta chain is off target for a library built for alpha chains, so its abundance means little. The chain has TRBV5-1 and TRBJ2-3; 7 bases are shared with TRBD2. Germline CDR1 and CDR2: SGHRS and YFSETQ. V lost 7 bases, J lost 2 bases, and 10 bases stayed unmatched. CDR3 length: 15 amino acids. Here the CDR3 DNA reads TGCGCCAGCGGTCCCGGGACTACCTACACAGATACGCAGTATTTT. Its protein product is CASGPGTTYTDTQYF.

This clonotype was detected many times. For a library built for alpha chains, this beta chain is a stray read; little rests on its size. The chain carries TRBV3-1 and TRBJ2-1; unclear D gene. The ends were cut back, 4 bases at V and 0 bases at J, with 7 bases in the middle. The V gene's germline CDR1 is LGHDT and CDR2 YNNKEL (reference sequence). The CDR3 contains 14 residues. The CDR3 protein is CASSPVSSYNEQFF. The CDR3 DNA reads as TGTGCCAGCAGCCCAGTTAGCTCCTACAATGAGCAGTTCTTC.

This clonotype has a count of ten or more. This beta chain turned up in a library designed for alpha chains; as an off-target read, its abundance says little. The V and J genes are TRBV12-3 or TRBV12-4 and TRBJ2-7; 9 nucleotides align to TRBD2. This CDR3 contains 14 residues. Trimming removed 8 bases from V and 3 bases from J; junction bases left unmatched: 8. The CDR3 DNA sequence: TGTGCCAGCTGTAGTAGCGGGAGCCTCTACGAGCAGTACTTC. Translating gives CASCSSGSLYEQYF.

By share, this clonotype counts as medium-sized (0.01 to 0.1%). This beta chain appears as a stray read in a library generated for alpha chains; its size is not informative. The V call is TRBV5-1, the J call TRBJ1-4, with TRBD1 matching 7 bases. Germline assignment: CDR1 SGHRS and CDR2 YFSETQ. V was pared by 0 bases and J by 0 bases, with 14 bases of the junction left unmatched. This CDR3 has 20 amino acids. The CDR3 nucleotides are TGCGCCAGCAGCTTGGCATTCCGGGACAGCCTATTTACAACTAATGAAAAACTGTTTTTT. Translating it yields CASSLAFRDSLFTTNEKLFF. The full variable domain, its missing parts supplied by reference TRBV5-1 and TRBJ1-4, is KAGVTQTPRYLIKTRGQQVTLSCSPISGHRSVSWYQQTPGQGLQFLFEYFSETQRNKGNFPGRFSGRQFSNSRSEMNVSTLELGDSALYLCASSLAFRDSLFTTNEKLFFGSGTQLSVL.

This clonotype was counted many times. This beta chain is off target for a library built for alpha chains, so its abundance means little. Here the CDR3 reads CASSLGGRQGTGDTQYF. For the CDR3, the DNA is TGTGCCAGCAGCCTTGGGGGAAGGCAGGGTACGGGAGATACGCAGTATTTT. This chain joins TRBV11-2 and TRBJ2-3; D possibly uses TRBD1 or TRBD2 (5 bases each). Trimming took off 5 bases at V and 5 bases at J, with 23 bases between the two ends. The germline V gene encodes CDR1 SGHAT and CDR2 FQNNGV. CDR3 length: 17 amino acids.

This clonotype was counted ten times or more. Found in a library prepared for alpha chains, this beta chain is an off-target read, and its abundance has little meaning. This chain connects TRBV9 to TRBJ1-5; no firm D call. Germline CDR1 reads SGDLS; CDR2 reads YYNGEE. Trimming stripped 0 bases from V and 0 bases from J, with 13 bases between. This CDR3 has 17 amino acids. CDR3 nucleotides: TGTGCCAGCAGCGTAGTAAAGGAAACCGATAGCAATCAGCCCCAGCATTTT. The encoded protein is CASSVVKETDSNQPQHF.

This clonotype was seen repeatedly, ten times or more. As an off-target read in a library built for alpha chains, this beta chain has a frequency of little significance. V gene TRBV4-1 combines with J gene TRBJ2-7, with D perhaps TRBD2 (6 bases). There are 14 residues in the CDR3. In germline, CDR1 is MGHRA, CDR2 YSYEKL. V gave up 0 bases and J gave up 5 bases, with 11 bases separating them. CDR3 loop: CASSQDPGDNEQYF. The CDR3, as DNA: TGCGCCAGCAGCCAAGATCCGGGAGATAACGAGCAGTACTTC.

This clonotype was observed at least ten times. Within a library made for alpha chains, this beta chain is off target, and its count is uninformative. The chain combines TRBV27 with TRBJ1-2; D remains unclear. Trimming cost V 0 bases and J 0 bases, with 8 bases left between them. Germline CDR1 MNHEY, CDR2 SMNVEV (reference sequence). The length of the CDR3 is 15 residues. The CDR3 region has the DNA TGTGCCAGCAGTTTATCCGGGCCAACTAACTATGGCTACACCTTC. Its translation: CASSLSGPTNYGYTF.

In its sample, this clonotype was seen many times. Being off target in a library aimed at alpha chains, this beta chain has a size of little meaning. The chain links TRBV28 to TRBJ2-6; D remains ambiguous. Looked up from germline, CDR1 is MDHEN and CDR2 is SYDVKM. V was trimmed by 3 bases and J by 2 bases, leaving 5 bases between them. This CDR3 is 14 amino acids long. For the CDR3, the DNA is TGTGCCAGCAGTTTCGTCCCTGGGGCCAACGTCCTGACTTTC. It is translated as CASSFVPGANVLTF.

This clonotype is medium-sized in the sample. This beta chain turned up in a library designed for alpha chains; as an off-target read, its abundance says little. The rearrangement uses TRBV12-3 or TRBV12-4 and TRBJ2-1; TRBD2 might be the D (5 bases). The V and J ends lost 7 bases and 9 bases respectively, with 19 bases between them. The CDR3 is made up of 14 amino acids. The CDR3 loop is CASTLFLGAVEQFF. As DNA, the CDR3 is TGTGCCAGCACCCTCTTCCTGGGAGCTGTTGAGCAGTTCTTC.

This clonotype showed up many times. The library was designed around alpha chains, so this beta chain is a stray read whose abundance carries little weight. The rearrangement joins TRBV5-4 to TRBJ2-3, with unresolved D. V lost 4 bases and J lost 1, with 7 bases in between. The germline gives CDR1 SGHNT, CDR2 YYREEE (reference sequence). This CDR3 has 13 amino acids. CDR3 DNA sequence: TGTGCCAGCAGCCCCCCGCGCACAGATACGCAGTATTTT. It yields the protein CASSPPRTDTQYF. The full variable domain, rest sourced from reference TRBV5-4 and TRBJ2-3, is ETGVTQSPTHLIKTRGQQVTLRCSSQSGHNTVSWYQQALGQGPQFIFQYYREEENGRGNFPPRFSGLQFPNYSSELNVNALELDDSALYLCASSPPRTDTQYFGPGTRLTVL.

With respect to this clonotype: An end of the junction differs from the germline gene, which may be a read error. The library was prepared for alpha chains; this beta chain is a stray read, so its frequency means little. The chain links TRBV7-3 to TRBJ2-5; D assignment may be TRBD1 or TRBD2 (5 bases each). Germline assignment: CDR1 SGHTA and CDR2 FQGTGA. The CDR3 has 15 amino acids. CDR3 DNA: TGTGCCAGCAGCCAAATCCCGGGACGGCAAGAGGCCCAGTACTTT. Its protein is CASSQIPGRQEAQYF.

This clonotype was counted many times. This beta chain appears as a stray read in a library generated for alpha chains; its size is not informative. The CDR3 DNA sequence: TGTGCCAGCAGCTTAGAGGCAGGGGTTATGAACACTGAAGCTTTCTTT. This gives the protein CASSLEAGVMNTEAFF. The V gene is TRBV11-2, the J gene TRBJ1-1; TRBD1 is a possible D gene (6 bases). The CDR3 sequence is 16 residues long. Trimming removed 0 bases from V and 0 bases from J, with 11 bases in between. Germline assignment: CDR1 SGHAT and CDR2 FQNNGV.